The rows below give T cell receptor beta chains drawn from one sample of a study of cytomegalovirus exposure and HLA in healthy donors. The repertoire was sequenced with immunoSEQ multiplex PCR; TCRdb's copy has only in-frame clones and lacks some. This repertoire shows roughly 70,000 clones, roughly 90% found once; its top ten account for 3.5% to 4.5%. Sequenced sample: PBMCs. All receptors come from a woman between 18 and 29 years old in good health and CMV-seropositive. CDR3s include the opening cysteine and the closing phenylalanine or tryptophan. A D gene is named only where the DNA matches it firmly. Some rows mark clone size as missing; the rest say once, few, many or name a class of expanded clone.

v_gene: TRBV4-1
d_gene: .
j_gene: TRBJ2-7
abundance: .
CDR3nt: TGCGCCAGCAGCCAAATAGGAGGGTACGAGCAGTACTTC
CDR3aa: CASSQIGGYEQYF

v_gene: TRBV27
d_gene: .
j_gene: TRBJ1-5
abundance: few
CDR3nt: TGTGCCAGCAGCTCAGGGTTGGACAATCAGCCCCAGCATTTT
CDR3aa: CASSSGLDNQPQHF

v_gene: TRBV6-6
d_gene: TRBD1
j_gene: TRBJ2-7
abundance: .
CDR3nt: TGTGCCAGCTGGCCGGGACAGGGCGCCTACGAGCAGTACTTC
CDR3aa: CASWPGQGAYEQYF

v_gene: TRBV19
d_gene: .
j_gene: TRBJ1-5
abundance: .
CDR3nt: TGTGCCAGTAGTATTGCAGGCGGGGTCAATCAGCCCCAGCATTTT
CDR3aa: CASSIAGGVNQPQHF

v_gene: TRBV5-1
d_gene: .
j_gene: TRBJ1-2
abundance: .
CDR3nt: TGCGCCAGCAGCTTGGCGGGTGTCAGTACCGTCTATGGCTACACCTTC
CDR3aa: CASSLAGVSTVYGYTF

v_gene: TRBV29-1
d_gene: .
j_gene: TRBJ2-3
abundance: .
CDR3nt: TGCAGCGTTGACAAGGGGCGCATCACAGATACGCAGTATTTT
CDR3aa: CSVDKGRITDTQYF

v_gene: TRBV27
d_gene: .
j_gene: TRBJ1-1
abundance: .
CDR3nt: TGTGCCAGCAGTGACCAGGGTGTTAGCCCCAAGGCTTTCTTT
CDR3aa: CASSDQGVSPKAFF

v_gene: TRBV28
d_gene: .
j_gene: TRBJ1-1
abundance: .
CDR3nt: TGTGCCAGCAGTTCCCCCCCGGGGGGGCAGTTCACTGAAGCTTTCTTT
CDR3aa: CASSSPPGGQFTEAFF

v_gene: TRBV2
d_gene: .
j_gene: TRBJ1-2
abundance: .
CDR3nt: TGTGCCAGCAGTGCTCGCCAGGGGAGGGATGGCTACACCTTC
CDR3aa: CASSARQGRDGYTF

v_gene: TRBV13
d_gene: TRBD2
j_gene: TRBJ2-5
abundance: once
CDR3nt: TGTGCCAGCAGCTTGTGGACTAGCGGGGAGTACCAAGAGACCCAGTACTTC
CDR3aa: CASSLWTSGEYQETQYF

v_gene: TRBV2
d_gene: TRBD2
j_gene: TRBJ2-7
abundance: few
CDR3nt: TGTGGAACTAGCGGGGTTTACGAGCAGTACTTC
CDR3aa: CGTSGVYEQYF

v_gene: TRBV6-5
d_gene: TRBD2
j_gene: TRBJ2-1
abundance: .
CDR3nt: TGTGCCAGCAGAATAGCGGGAGGGGGGGAGTTCTTC
CDR3aa: CASRIAGGGEFF

v_gene: TRBV14
d_gene: TRBD1
j_gene: TRBJ2-4
abundance: .
CDR3nt: TGTGCCAGCAGCCAAAGGGGGACAGGGTACAGCATTCAGTACTTC
CDR3aa: CASSQRGTGYSIQYF

v_gene: TRBV6-1
d_gene: TRBD2
j_gene: TRBJ2-5
abundance: .
CDR3nt: TGTGCCAGTAAACTAGCGAAAGAGACCCAGTACTTC
CDR3aa: CASKLAKETQYF

v_gene: TRBV6-6
d_gene: .
j_gene: TRBJ2-5
abundance: .
CDR3nt: TGTGCCAGCACCTTTCAAGAGACCCAGTACTTC
CDR3aa: CASTFQETQYF

v_gene: TRBV7-9
d_gene: TRBD1
j_gene: TRBJ1-4
abundance: .
CDR3nt: TGTGCCAGCAGCTCCCGGACAGGAACAGAAAAACTGTTTTTT
CDR3aa: CASSSRTGTEKLFF

v_gene: TRBV18
d_gene: .
j_gene: TRBJ1-4
abundance: .
CDR3nt: TGTGCCAGCTCACCAGGGTTTCGGGGAGAAAAACTGTTTTTT
CDR3aa: CASSPGFRGEKLFF

v_gene: TRBV5-4
d_gene: TRBD1
j_gene: TRBJ1-1
abundance: .
CDR3nt: TGTGCCAGCAGCTTAGGGACAGATCCAATGAACACTGAAGCTTTCTTT
CDR3aa: CASSLGTDPMNTEAFF

v_gene: TRBV2
d_gene: TRBD2
j_gene: TRBJ2-2
abundance: .
CDR3nt: TGTGCCATCGCAGGGGGACTAGCGGGAGATGGGAACACCGGGGAGCTGTTTTTT
CDR3aa: CAIAGGLAGDGNTGELFF

v_gene: TRBV30
d_gene: .
j_gene: TRBJ1-2
abundance: .
CDR3nt: TGTGCCTGGAGCACAGGAAGGAGTTATGGCTACACCTTC
CDR3aa: CAWSTGRSYGYTF

v_gene: TRBV4-1
d_gene: .
j_gene: TRBJ1-1
abundance: .
CDR3nt: TGCGCCAGCAGCCACGAGTACACTGAAGCTTTCTTT
CDR3aa: CASSHEYTEAFF

v_gene: TRBV10-2
d_gene: .
j_gene: TRBJ2-7
abundance: .
CDR3nt: TGCGCCAGCAGTGAGGGCGGCTACGAGCAGTACTTC
CDR3aa: CASSEGGYEQYF

v_gene: TRBV28
d_gene: TRBD2
j_gene: TRBJ2-1
abundance: .
CDR3nt: TGTGCCAGCAGTACTCAAACCTGGACTAGCGGGAGCGGGGTTAATGAGCAGTTCTTC
CDR3aa: CASSTQTWTSGSGVNEQFF

v_gene: TRBV7-8
d_gene: TRBD1
j_gene: TRBJ1-4
abundance: .
CDR3nt: TGTGCCAGCAGCCCTCGTAAGGGACAGGGGGCTCTGGCTAATGAAAAACTGTTTTTT
CDR3aa: CASSPRKGQGALANEKLFF

v_gene: TRBV6-5
d_gene: TRBD1
j_gene: TRBJ1-4
abundance: .
CDR3nt: TGTGCCAGCAGGTTGGGACAGTCTAATGAAAAACTGTTTTTT
CDR3aa: CASRLGQSNEKLFF

v_gene: TRBV7-9
d_gene: TRBD1
j_gene: TRBJ2-7
abundance: .
CDR3nt: TGTGCCAGCAGCTCGACAGGGAACCCCTACGAGCAGTACTTC
CDR3aa: CASSSTGNPYEQYF

v_gene: TRBV11-2
d_gene: TRBD1
j_gene: TRBJ2-2
abundance: .
CDR3nt: TGTGCCAGCAGCGTCAACAGGGGGAACACCGGGGAGCTGTTTTTT
CDR3aa: CASSVNRGNTGELFF

v_gene: TRBV4-1
d_gene: .
j_gene: TRBJ2-2
abundance: .
CDR3nt: TGCGCCAGCAGCCAAGAGGGGCCCACCGGGGAGCTGTTTTTT
CDR3aa: CASSQEGPTGELFF